What follows are 25 T cell receptor beta chains derived from one specimen sequenced in a study of T cells after yellow fever vaccination. TCRdb independently ran MiXCR on the 5' RACE reads; one entry per CDR3 protein. The sample holds about 300,000 distinct CDR3 sequences, 3.5% to 4.5% seen once. The specimen comprised PBMCs, sampled 5 days after the yellow fever booster vaccination. The receptors come from a man aged 18 to 35 who received the YFV17D yellow fever vaccine.

This clonotype was seen ten or more times. The V gene is TRBV19, the J gene TRBJ1-1; D is perhaps TRBD1 (6 bases). Between the trimmed V and J ends, which lost 5 bases and 0 bases, there was a span of 16 bases. CDR1 and CDR2 from the germline V gene are LNHDA and SQIVND (reference sequence). CDR3 size: 16 residues. The CDR3 loop is CASSSPGGGLNTEAFF. CDR3 DNA sequence: TGTGCCAGTAGTTCTCCGGGCGGGGGCCTGAACACTGAAGCTTTCTTT.

This clonotype showed up many times. The J gene is TRBJ2-7, the V gene TRBV4-1, with D uncertain. The germline V gene encodes CDR1 MGHRA and CDR2 YSYEKL. The CDR3 runs 14 residues. With 3 bases removed from V and 4 bases from J, the gap between germline ends came to 13 bases. CDR3: CASSHRYTLYEQYF. CDR3 nucleotides: TGCGCCAGCAGCCACCGGTACACCCTGTACGAGCAGTACTTC.

This clonotype was seen only a few times. The chain combines TRBV7-9 with TRBJ1-2; 8 bases align to TRBD1. V lost 0 bases, J lost 4 bases, and 10 bases stayed unmatched. The CDR3 extends over 17 amino acids. Germline V CDR1 and CDR2: SEHNR, FQNEAQ (reference sequence). CDR3: CASSLAYGQGESYGYTF. The CDR3 DNA sequence: TGTGCCAGCAGCTTAGCGTACGGACAGGGCGAATCCTATGGCTACACCTTC.

The chain has TRBV7-3 and TRBJ2-5, with D perhaps TRBD1 or TRBD2 (5 bases each). CDR1 is SGHTA and CDR2 is FQGTGA in the germline V gene. The CDR3 is 15 residues long. Trimming stripped 1 base from V and 3 bases from J, with 12 bases between. In nucleotides, the CDR3 is TGTGCCAGCAGCTTAATTGGGGCGGGTAAAGAGACCCAGTACTTC. Its translation is CASSLIGAGKETQYF.

This rearrangement joins TRBV7-2 to TRBJ2-3; D ambiguous. Trimming took 5 bases from V and 0 from J, leaving 9 bases between them. CDR1 and CDR2 (germline): SGHTA, FQGNSA. The CDR3 has 14 residues. CDR3 nucleotide sequence: TGTGCCAGCAGCGTCGGTGAAAGCACAGATACGCAGTATTTT. This translates into CASSVGESTDTQYF.

This clonotype was recorded many times. The rearrangement uses TRBV28 and TRBJ2-5; 16 bases match TRBD2. Germline assignment: CDR1 MDHEN and CDR2 SYDVKM. The CDR3 length is 19 residues. The junction had 13 bases not matched to a gene; V was cut back by 4 bases and J by 5 bases. The CDR3 loop is CASSSPGTSGGAGAETQYF. The CDR3 DNA reads TGTGCCAGCAGTTCCCCTGGGACTAGCGGGGGGGCCGGGGCGGAGACCCAGTACTTC.

This clonotype was found a few times. V and J are TRBV4-1 and TRBJ2-3; D is possibly TRBD2 (5 bases). Germline assignment: CDR1 MGHRA and CDR2 YSYEKL. This CDR3 spans 15 amino acids. V lost 0 bases and J lost 6, with 13 bases in between. This CDR3 reads CASSQDLDFSDTQYF. The CDR3 nucleotides are TGCGCCAGCAGCCAAGACTTGGACTTCTCGGATACGCAGTATTTT.

This clonotype was seen a handful of times. This chain connects TRBV12-5 to TRBJ1-1; D is unclear. The CDR3 extends over 13 amino acids. The germline V gene has CDR1 LGHNT and CDR2 FRNRAP. With 5 bases removed from V and 7 bases from J, the gap between germline ends came to 14 bases. The CDR3 sequence: CASGREAANEAFF. The CDR3, as DNA: TGTGCTAGTGGTAGGGAAGCCGCCAATGAAGCTTTCTTT.

This clonotype was seen only a few times. The chain is built from TRBV12-3 or TRBV12-4 and TRBJ1-4; D call uncertain. Trimming shortened V by 5 bases and J by 4 bases, and 5 bases separated the two germline ends. The CDR3 is made up of 12 amino acids. CDR3 nucleotides: TGTGCCAGCAGTCCGTATAATGAAAAACTGTTTTTT. Encoded protein: CASSPYNEKLFF.

This clonotype was recorded at least ten times. This rearrangement joins TRBV29-1 to TRBJ2-1, with no clear D. The CDR3 is made up of 14 amino acids. Deletions cut 4 bases from V and 0 bases from J, with 10 bases between. Per the germline V gene, CDR1 is SQVTM and CDR2 is ANQGSEA. CDR3 loop: CSVVEIGSYNEQFF. The CDR3, as DNA: TGCAGCGTTGTCGAGATCGGCTCCTACAATGAGCAGTTCTTC.

DNA for the CDR3: TGCGCCAGCAGCCAGAGGACAGTTAACACCGGGGAGCTGTTTTTT. Its protein product is CASSQRTVNTGELFF. The chain joins TRBV4-1 to TRBJ2-2; possible D gene TRBD1, 6 bases. This CDR3 is 15 amino acids long. The germline CDR1 and CDR2 sequences are MGHRA and YSYEKL. The V end lost 3 bases, the J end lost 2 bases, and 10 bases lay between the germline ends.

This clonotype was seen repeatedly, ten times or more. V gene TRBV5-1 combines with J gene TRBJ2-3; D is unresolved. This CDR3 is built from 15 residues. Germline CDR1 and CDR2: SGHRS and YFSETQ. Trimming took off 0 bases at V and 0 bases at J, with 8 bases between the two ends. Here the CDR3 DNA reads TGCGCCAGCAGCTTGGTCCTCCATAGCACAGATACGCAGTATTTT. Residues: CASSLVLHSTDTQYF.

V usage is TRBV5-1 and J usage is TRBJ1-1; D call uncertain. The V and J ends lost 7 bases and 3 bases respectively, with 10 bases between them. The CDR3 contains 12 residues. CDR1 and CDR2 (germline): SGHRS, YFSETQ. Written as DNA, the CDR3 is TGCGCCAGCGGACCGATATACACTGAAGCTTTCTTT. Its translation: CASGPIYTEAFF.

This clonotype was seen repeatedly, ten times or more. The V call is TRBV6-5, the J call TRBJ2-5, with D hard to call. V shed 0 bases and J shed 8 bases, with 10 bases lying between them. This CDR3 contains 13 residues. The V gene's germline CDR1 is MNHEY and CDR2 SVGAGI. The chain's CDR3 is CASSYSAEETQYF. The CDR3 DNA reads as TGTGCCAGCAGTTACTCAGCAGAGGAAACCCAGTACTTC.

In its sample, this clonotype was seen many times. The V gene is TRBV10-3, the J gene TRBJ2-7, with 8 bases matching TRBD1. Germline-derived CDR1 and CDR2 are ENHRY and SYGVKD. The CDR3 is 15 amino acids. V was pared by 6 bases and J by 0 bases, with 7 bases of the junction left unmatched. CDR3 nucleotides: TGTGCCATCAGGGACAGGGAAAGCCTCTCCTACGAGCAGTACTTC. Translated, it gives CAIRDRESLSYEQYF.

This clonotype showed up just a few times. The chain is built from TRBV10-3 and TRBJ1-1; tentative D call: TRBD1 (5 bases). Germline V CDR1 and CDR2: ENHRY, SYGVKD. CDR3 length equals 13 residues. The V and J ends lost 11 bases and 0 bases respectively, with 13 bases between them. The CDR3 bases are TGTGCCGTCACAGGAGCTATGAACACTGAAGCTTTCTTT. Its protein is CAVTGAMNTEAFF.

The chain has TRBV6-4 and TRBJ2-2; the D is unclear. The CDR3 runs to 14 residues. The V and J ends lost 5 bases and 1 base respectively, with 8 bases between them. From germline, CDR1 is MRHNA and CDR2 SNTAGT. The DNA of the CDR3 is TGTGCCAGCAGTCGGGCAGGGAACACCGGGGAGCTGTTTTTT. It encodes CASSRAGNTGELFF.

This clonotype was observed at least ten times. The chain recombines TRBV14 with TRBJ2-7; TRBD1 might be the D (6 bases). Germline lookup yields CDR1 SGHDN and CDR2 FVKESK. This CDR3 has 14 amino acids. Trimming removed 3 bases at V and 3 bases at J, with 12 bases between. DNA for the CDR3: TGTGCCAGCAGCCAGTCAGGGGCATTCTACGAGCAGTACGTC. It codes for CASSQSGAFYEQYV.

This clonotype was counted a few times. The J gene is TRBJ1-6, the V gene TRBV7-9; 8 nucleotides align to TRBD1. Germline values: CDR1 SEHNR, CDR2 FQNEAQ (reference sequence). The CDR3 has 15 amino acids. V lost 3 bases, J lost 5 bases, and 3 bases stayed unmatched. The CDR3 loop is CASSLPDRDNSPLHF. The CDR3, as DNA: TGTGCCAGCAGCTTGCCGGACAGGGATAATTCACCCCTCCACTTT.

V and J are TRBV6-5 and TRBJ2-7; maybe TRBD1 (6 bases). Germline CDR1 and CDR2: MNHEY and SVGAGI. The V gene lost 5 bases and the J gene lost 0 bases, with 8 bases spanning the gap. This CDR3 has 13 amino acids. CDR3: CASSHRDSYEQYF. DNA for the CDR3: TGTGCCAGCAGTCACAGGGACTCCTACGAGCAGTACTTC.

This sequence joins TRBV12-3 or TRBV12-4 and TRBJ1-2; TRBD1 matches at 11 bases. V dropped 4 bases and J dropped 0; count of bases not matched to a gene: 16. This CDR3 contains 20 residues. The CDR3 spells CASSSGQGALVPQANYGYTF. The CDR3 region has the DNA TGTGCCAGCAGTTCCGGACAGGGGGCATTGGTACCCCAAGCTAACTATGGCTACACCTTC.

This clonotype came up many times. This rearrangement joins TRBV14 to TRBJ1-1, with D possibly matching TRBD1 (5 bases). V was trimmed by 1 base and J by 2 bases, leaving 11 bases between them. Germline V CDR1 and CDR2: SGHDN, FVKESK. This CDR3 spans 15 amino acids. The CDR3 loop reads CASSQGGALNTEAFF. In nucleotides, the CDR3 is TGTGCCAGCAGCCAAGGGGGCGCCTTAAACACTGAAGCTTTCTTT. Supplemented by reference TRBV14 and TRBJ1-1, the full variable domain reads EAGVTQFPSHSVIEKGQTVTLRCDPISGHDNLYWYRRVMGKEIKFLLHFVKESKQDESGMPNNRFLAERTGGTYSTLKVQPAELEDSGVYFCASSQGGALNTEAFFGQGTRLTVV.

This clonotype has ten or more counts. The chain uses TRBV12-3 or TRBV12-4 and TRBJ2-5, with 8 bases lining up with TRBD2. The V segment lost 4 bases and the J segment 5 bases; nucleotides outside the gene matches: 6. CDR3 length: 14 amino acids. The CDR3 spells CASSWRGAWETQYF. The CDR3, as DNA: TGTGCCAGCAGTTGGCGGGGGGCTTGGGAGACCCAGTACTTC.

This clonotype has just a few counts. The chain employs TRBV6-2 or TRBV6-3 and TRBJ2-7; TRBD2 matches at 7 bases. The CDR3 loop spans 16 amino acids. The germline CDR1 and CDR2 sequences are MNHEY and SVGEGT. V trimming: 5 bases; J trimming: 2 bases; junction bases outside the gene matches: 12. The CDR3 sequence: CASSGLGLPRPYEQYF. The CDR3 DNA reads TGTGCCAGCAGTGGCTTGGGACTACCCCGTCCCTACGAGCAGTACTTC.

This clonotype was counted at least ten times. The rearrangement joins TRBV6-2 or TRBV6-3 to TRBJ2-7, with 8 bases lining up with TRBD1. Losses at the gene ends were 2 bases for V and 4 bases for J; bases not matched to a gene: 13. This CDR3 contains 17 residues. The germline V gene encodes CDR1 MNHEY and CDR2 SVGEGT. The CDR3 bases are TGTGCCAGCAGTTACCCGGGACAGGCTTTCCTTTCTTACGAGCAGTACTTC. As protein: CASSYPGQAFLSYEQYF.